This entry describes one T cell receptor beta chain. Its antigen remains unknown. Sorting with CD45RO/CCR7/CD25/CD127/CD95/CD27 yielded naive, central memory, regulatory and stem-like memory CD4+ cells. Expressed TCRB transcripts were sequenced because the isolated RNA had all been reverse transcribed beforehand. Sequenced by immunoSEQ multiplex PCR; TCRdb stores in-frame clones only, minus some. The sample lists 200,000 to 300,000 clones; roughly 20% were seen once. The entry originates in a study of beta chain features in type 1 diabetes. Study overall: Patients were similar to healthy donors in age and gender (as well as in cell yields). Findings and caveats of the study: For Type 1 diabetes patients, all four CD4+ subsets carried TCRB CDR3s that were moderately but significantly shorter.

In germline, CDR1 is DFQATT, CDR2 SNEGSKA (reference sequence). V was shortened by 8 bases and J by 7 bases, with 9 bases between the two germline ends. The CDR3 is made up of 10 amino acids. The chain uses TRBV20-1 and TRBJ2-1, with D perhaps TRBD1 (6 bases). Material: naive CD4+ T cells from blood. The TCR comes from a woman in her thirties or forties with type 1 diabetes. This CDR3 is CSTRGNEQFF. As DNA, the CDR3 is TGCAGTACCAGGGGAAATGAGCAGTTCTTC.